The table lists the clone carrying this T cell receptor beta chain with a few counts. A second PCR, run for roughly 7 to 11 cycles, used a sample-barcoded 5' primer plus a J-beta primer mix. TCRdb fed the 5' RACE reads into MiXCR, producing one record per CDR3 protein. The table lists hundreds of thousands of distinct CDR3 sequences, less than 25% of them singletons, with around 10% in the top ten. These data belong to a study of blood T cells in healthy people across ages. The CDR3 length is 12 residues. Trimming removed 0 bases at V and 3 bases at J, with 3 bases between. Germline CDR1 SGHRS, CDR2 YFSETQ. This sample was shared with a second study, whose subject was T cells of mothers and their children.

The sample comprised blood. The receptor comes from a boy between 10 and 17 years old in good health. The V gene is TRBV5-1, the J gene TRBJ2-5; D gene ambiguous. CDR3 amino acids: CASSLEKETQYF. As DNA, the CDR3 is TGCGCCAGCAGCTTGGAGAAAGAGACCCAGTACTTC.